This entry describes one TCR beta chain. The J segment lost 3 bases and the V segment lost 0 bases, leaving 3 bases of the junction unmatched. The CDR3 contains 15 residues. CDR1 is SGHDT, CDR2 YYEEEE, per germline. This entry belongs to a study of T cell changes during pregnancy in multiple sclerosis. TCRdb's copy holds only in-frame clones and misses some; the assay was immunoSEQ multiplex PCR. The sample lists 45,000 to 75,000 clones; around 92% were seen once. The genes are TRBV5-6 and TRBJ1-3; 7 nucleotides match TRBD1. Sample: peripheral blood, taken in the first trimester of pregnancy. The receptor's source is a female donor with multiple sclerosis, enrolled in a pregnancy study. The CDR3 spells CASSLGRGLGNTIYF. DNA of the CDR3: TGTGCCAGCAGCTTGGGAAGGGGGCTTGGAAACACCATATATTTT.